These 16 T cell receptor beta chains originate from one sample sequenced in a study of blood T cell repertoires in COVID-19. The protocol was immunoSEQ multiplex PCR, while the TCRdb copy is restricted to in-frame clones and leaves out a portion. The repertoire includes 120,000 to 150,000 clones, 81% of them detected once, and 8% to 9% sits in the top ten. The sample taken for sequencing was peripheral blood. The receptors here all came from a human donor with acute or convalescent COVID-19. The donor label of this sample is uncertain.

The V and J genes are TRBV21-1 and TRBJ1-1; TRBD1, the D gene given by the table, was not confirmed from the DNA. TRBV21-1 is deemed a pseudogene. CDR3 length: 12 amino acids. The CDR3 DNA follows: TGTGCCAGCAGCACAGGGAAAACTGAAGCTTTCTTT. It specifies CASSTGKTEAFF.

The CDR3 sequence is CATALSGGPGDEQYV. In DNA form, the CDR3 reads TGCGCCACCGCCCTTAGCGGGGGCCCCGGGGACGAGCAGTACGTC. The V and J genes are TRBV10-2 and TRBJ2-7, with 9 bases aligning to TRBD2. This CDR3 spans 15 amino acids. V was pared by 10 bases and J by 5 bases, with 15 bases of the junction left unmatched. Germline loops: CDR1 WSHSY, CDR2 SAAADI.

This rearrangement joins TRBV12-5 to TRBJ2-1; 8 bases line up with TRBD2. There are 17 residues in the CDR3. V trimming: 1 base; J trimming: 2 bases; junction bases outside the gene matches: 7. The germline gives CDR1 LGHNT, CDR2 FRNRAP. The CDR3 coding sequence is TGTGCTAGTGGTTTGGGGCTCGCGGGGGGAACCTACAATGAGCAGTTCTTC. Translation gives CASGLGLAGGTYNEQFF.

The CDR3 DNA sequence: TGTGCCAGCTCCCAGGGGCCCTTCACCGCCTATGGCTACACCTTC. Protein sequence: CASSQGPFTAYGYTF. The chain has TRBV11-3 and TRBJ1-2; TRBD1 might be the D (6 bases). Trimming took 8 bases from V and 4 from J, leaving 20 bases between them. Germline V lookup: CDR1 SGHNT, CDR2 YENEEA. The CDR3 is 15 residues long.

The gene calls are TRBV5-1 and TRBJ1-4; TRBD1 aligns across 9 bases. V was clipped by 2 bases and J by 10 bases; unmatched bases: 9. Germline V gives CDR1 SGHRS, CDR2 YFSETQ. This CDR3 region has 15 residues. The CDR3 is CASSFTGTGKGKLFF. The CDR3 DNA reads as TGCGCCAGCAGCTTCACCGGGACAGGGAAGGGAAAACTGTTTTTT.

This clone was seen only a few times. The genes are TRBV20-1 and TRBJ2-7; D call uncertain. The germline V gene has CDR1 DFQATT and CDR2 SNEGSKA (reference sequence). V gave up 3 bases and J gave up 3 bases, with 6 bases separating them. CDR3 length: 11 residues. The CDR3: CSASLDYEQYF. The DNA for the CDR3 is TGCAGTGCTAGTCTAGACTACGAGCAGTACTTC.

The chain carries TRBV18 and TRBJ2-4; D not resolved. The CDR3 covers 14 residues. The germline V and J ends were trimmed by 8 bases and 0 bases, with 11 bases remaining between them. Germline CDR1 and CDR2: KGHSH and LQKENI. Here the CDR3 DNA reads TGTGCCAGCCGTCAAGACTTAGCCAAAAACATTCAGTACTTC. It specifies CASRQDLAKNIQYF.

This chain uses TRBV6-6 with TRBJ1-4, with 8 positions matching TRBD1. This CDR3 is built from 14 residues. Germline V gene data show CDR1 as MNHNY and CDR2 as SVGAGI (reference sequence). The ends lost 2 bases at V and 7 bases at J; junction bases unmatched: 3. The CDR3 loop reads CASSYGDRPEKLFF. In DNA form, the CDR3 reads TGTGCCAGCAGTTACGGGGACAGGCCTGAAAAACTGTTTTTT.

This clone was found once. The rearrangement uses TRBV9 and TRBJ2-5; D possibly corresponds to TRBD2 (5 bases). Trimming took off 4 bases at V and 6 bases at J, with 10 bases between the two ends. The CDR3 loop spans 12 amino acids. The germline V gene has CDR1 SGDLS and CDR2 YYNGEE. The CDR3 coding sequence is TGTGCCAGCAGCCCGCGGGTGAAGACCCAGTACTTC. Its translation: CASSPRVKTQYF.

This chain uses TRBV7-9 with TRBJ1-6; D ambiguous. The CDR3 spans 13 residues. Trimming stripped 5 bases from V and 8 bases from J, with 10 bases between. The germline CDR1 and CDR2 sequences are SEHNR and FQNEAQ (reference sequence). This CDR3 reads CASSPPGDSPLHF. The CDR3 DNA reads TGTGCCAGCAGCCCCCCCGGGGATTCACCCCTCCACTTT.

In DNA form, the CDR3 reads TGTGCCAGCAGTGAAGGAGGGGGCCTCTATGGCTACACCTTC. This gives the protein CASSEGGGLYGYTF. The chain links TRBV6-1 to TRBJ1-2, with 7 nucleotides matching TRBD1. Germline V CDR1 and CDR2: MNHNS, SASEGT. The CDR3 contains 14 residues. V was pared by 1 base and J by 4 bases, with 3 bases of the junction left unmatched.

The chain has TRBV18 and TRBJ1-1; D remains ambiguous. The V end was cut by 0 bases, the J end by 11 bases, with 13 bases between. The V gene's germline CDR1 is KGHSH and CDR2 LQKENI. The CDR3 loop spans 13 amino acids. The CDR3: CASSPPGVFWAFF. The CDR3, as DNA: TGTGCCAGCTCACCACCTGGAGTCTTTTGGGCTTTCTTT. The entire variable domain, with the rest obtained from reference TRBV18 and TRBJ1-1, is as follows: NAGVMQNPRHLVRRRGQEARLRCSPMKGHSHVYWYRQLPEEGLKFMVYLQKENIIDESGMPKERFSAEFPKEGPSILRIQQVVRGDSAAYFCASSPPGVFWAFFGQGTRLTVV.

This chain uses TRBV6-5 with TRBJ2-2; no clear D. Germline CDR1 and CDR2: MNHEY and SVGAGI. The germline V and J ends were trimmed by 2 bases and 7 bases, with 8 bases remaining between them. The CDR3 is 13 residues long. The CDR3 loop reads CASSYARGGELFF. The CDR3 nucleotides are TGTGCCAGCAGTTACGCCCGAGGCGGGGAGCTGTTTTTT.

The gene calls are TRBV2 and TRBJ1-2; D might be TRBD1 (6 bases). Trimming removed 6 bases from V and 5 bases from J, with 19 bases in between. This CDR3 region has 15 residues. Germline V gene lookup returns CDR1 SNHLY and CDR2 FYNNEI. CDR3 region: CASSDQGTAAYGYTF. The CDR3 nucleotides read TGTGCCAGCAGCGACCAGGGGACGGCCGCATATGGCTACACCTTC. The full variable domain, rest sourced from reference TRBV2 and TRBJ1-2, is EPEVTQTPSHQVTQMGQEVILRCVPISNHLYFYWYRQILGQKVEFLVSFYNNEISEKSEIFDDQFSVERPDGSNFTLKIRSTKLEDSAMYFCASSDQGTAAYGYTFGSGTRLTVV.

The chain recombines TRBV19 with TRBJ1-1, with 7 bases fitting TRBD1. The CDR3 contains 14 residues. Trimming removed 6 bases from V and 1 base from J; junction bases left unmatched: 5. In germline, CDR1 is LNHDA, CDR2 SQIVND (reference sequence). CDR3 coding DNA: TGTGCCAGTAGGAGGGGGCAGGGGAACACTGAAGCTTTCTTT. Translated, it gives CASRRGQGNTEAFF. The full variable domain, in which reference TRBV19 and TRBJ1-1 provide the parts outside the CDR3, is DGGITQSPKYLFRKEGQNVTLSCEQNLNHDAMYWYRQDPGQGLRLIYYSQIVNDFQKGDIAEGYSVSREKKESFPLTVTSAQKNPTAFYLCASRRGQGNTEAFFGQGTRLTVV.

For the CDR3, the DNA is TGTGCCAGCAGCTTGGTGATGCTGAGTAACTCTGGAAACACCATATATTTT. This translates into CASSLVMLSNSGNTIYF. The chain links TRBV5-5 to TRBJ1-3; no definite D call. Germline V gene lookup returns CDR1 SGHKS and CDR2 YYEKEE (reference sequence). CDR3 size: 17 residues. The germline V and J ends were trimmed by 0 bases and 0 bases, with 13 bases remaining between them.